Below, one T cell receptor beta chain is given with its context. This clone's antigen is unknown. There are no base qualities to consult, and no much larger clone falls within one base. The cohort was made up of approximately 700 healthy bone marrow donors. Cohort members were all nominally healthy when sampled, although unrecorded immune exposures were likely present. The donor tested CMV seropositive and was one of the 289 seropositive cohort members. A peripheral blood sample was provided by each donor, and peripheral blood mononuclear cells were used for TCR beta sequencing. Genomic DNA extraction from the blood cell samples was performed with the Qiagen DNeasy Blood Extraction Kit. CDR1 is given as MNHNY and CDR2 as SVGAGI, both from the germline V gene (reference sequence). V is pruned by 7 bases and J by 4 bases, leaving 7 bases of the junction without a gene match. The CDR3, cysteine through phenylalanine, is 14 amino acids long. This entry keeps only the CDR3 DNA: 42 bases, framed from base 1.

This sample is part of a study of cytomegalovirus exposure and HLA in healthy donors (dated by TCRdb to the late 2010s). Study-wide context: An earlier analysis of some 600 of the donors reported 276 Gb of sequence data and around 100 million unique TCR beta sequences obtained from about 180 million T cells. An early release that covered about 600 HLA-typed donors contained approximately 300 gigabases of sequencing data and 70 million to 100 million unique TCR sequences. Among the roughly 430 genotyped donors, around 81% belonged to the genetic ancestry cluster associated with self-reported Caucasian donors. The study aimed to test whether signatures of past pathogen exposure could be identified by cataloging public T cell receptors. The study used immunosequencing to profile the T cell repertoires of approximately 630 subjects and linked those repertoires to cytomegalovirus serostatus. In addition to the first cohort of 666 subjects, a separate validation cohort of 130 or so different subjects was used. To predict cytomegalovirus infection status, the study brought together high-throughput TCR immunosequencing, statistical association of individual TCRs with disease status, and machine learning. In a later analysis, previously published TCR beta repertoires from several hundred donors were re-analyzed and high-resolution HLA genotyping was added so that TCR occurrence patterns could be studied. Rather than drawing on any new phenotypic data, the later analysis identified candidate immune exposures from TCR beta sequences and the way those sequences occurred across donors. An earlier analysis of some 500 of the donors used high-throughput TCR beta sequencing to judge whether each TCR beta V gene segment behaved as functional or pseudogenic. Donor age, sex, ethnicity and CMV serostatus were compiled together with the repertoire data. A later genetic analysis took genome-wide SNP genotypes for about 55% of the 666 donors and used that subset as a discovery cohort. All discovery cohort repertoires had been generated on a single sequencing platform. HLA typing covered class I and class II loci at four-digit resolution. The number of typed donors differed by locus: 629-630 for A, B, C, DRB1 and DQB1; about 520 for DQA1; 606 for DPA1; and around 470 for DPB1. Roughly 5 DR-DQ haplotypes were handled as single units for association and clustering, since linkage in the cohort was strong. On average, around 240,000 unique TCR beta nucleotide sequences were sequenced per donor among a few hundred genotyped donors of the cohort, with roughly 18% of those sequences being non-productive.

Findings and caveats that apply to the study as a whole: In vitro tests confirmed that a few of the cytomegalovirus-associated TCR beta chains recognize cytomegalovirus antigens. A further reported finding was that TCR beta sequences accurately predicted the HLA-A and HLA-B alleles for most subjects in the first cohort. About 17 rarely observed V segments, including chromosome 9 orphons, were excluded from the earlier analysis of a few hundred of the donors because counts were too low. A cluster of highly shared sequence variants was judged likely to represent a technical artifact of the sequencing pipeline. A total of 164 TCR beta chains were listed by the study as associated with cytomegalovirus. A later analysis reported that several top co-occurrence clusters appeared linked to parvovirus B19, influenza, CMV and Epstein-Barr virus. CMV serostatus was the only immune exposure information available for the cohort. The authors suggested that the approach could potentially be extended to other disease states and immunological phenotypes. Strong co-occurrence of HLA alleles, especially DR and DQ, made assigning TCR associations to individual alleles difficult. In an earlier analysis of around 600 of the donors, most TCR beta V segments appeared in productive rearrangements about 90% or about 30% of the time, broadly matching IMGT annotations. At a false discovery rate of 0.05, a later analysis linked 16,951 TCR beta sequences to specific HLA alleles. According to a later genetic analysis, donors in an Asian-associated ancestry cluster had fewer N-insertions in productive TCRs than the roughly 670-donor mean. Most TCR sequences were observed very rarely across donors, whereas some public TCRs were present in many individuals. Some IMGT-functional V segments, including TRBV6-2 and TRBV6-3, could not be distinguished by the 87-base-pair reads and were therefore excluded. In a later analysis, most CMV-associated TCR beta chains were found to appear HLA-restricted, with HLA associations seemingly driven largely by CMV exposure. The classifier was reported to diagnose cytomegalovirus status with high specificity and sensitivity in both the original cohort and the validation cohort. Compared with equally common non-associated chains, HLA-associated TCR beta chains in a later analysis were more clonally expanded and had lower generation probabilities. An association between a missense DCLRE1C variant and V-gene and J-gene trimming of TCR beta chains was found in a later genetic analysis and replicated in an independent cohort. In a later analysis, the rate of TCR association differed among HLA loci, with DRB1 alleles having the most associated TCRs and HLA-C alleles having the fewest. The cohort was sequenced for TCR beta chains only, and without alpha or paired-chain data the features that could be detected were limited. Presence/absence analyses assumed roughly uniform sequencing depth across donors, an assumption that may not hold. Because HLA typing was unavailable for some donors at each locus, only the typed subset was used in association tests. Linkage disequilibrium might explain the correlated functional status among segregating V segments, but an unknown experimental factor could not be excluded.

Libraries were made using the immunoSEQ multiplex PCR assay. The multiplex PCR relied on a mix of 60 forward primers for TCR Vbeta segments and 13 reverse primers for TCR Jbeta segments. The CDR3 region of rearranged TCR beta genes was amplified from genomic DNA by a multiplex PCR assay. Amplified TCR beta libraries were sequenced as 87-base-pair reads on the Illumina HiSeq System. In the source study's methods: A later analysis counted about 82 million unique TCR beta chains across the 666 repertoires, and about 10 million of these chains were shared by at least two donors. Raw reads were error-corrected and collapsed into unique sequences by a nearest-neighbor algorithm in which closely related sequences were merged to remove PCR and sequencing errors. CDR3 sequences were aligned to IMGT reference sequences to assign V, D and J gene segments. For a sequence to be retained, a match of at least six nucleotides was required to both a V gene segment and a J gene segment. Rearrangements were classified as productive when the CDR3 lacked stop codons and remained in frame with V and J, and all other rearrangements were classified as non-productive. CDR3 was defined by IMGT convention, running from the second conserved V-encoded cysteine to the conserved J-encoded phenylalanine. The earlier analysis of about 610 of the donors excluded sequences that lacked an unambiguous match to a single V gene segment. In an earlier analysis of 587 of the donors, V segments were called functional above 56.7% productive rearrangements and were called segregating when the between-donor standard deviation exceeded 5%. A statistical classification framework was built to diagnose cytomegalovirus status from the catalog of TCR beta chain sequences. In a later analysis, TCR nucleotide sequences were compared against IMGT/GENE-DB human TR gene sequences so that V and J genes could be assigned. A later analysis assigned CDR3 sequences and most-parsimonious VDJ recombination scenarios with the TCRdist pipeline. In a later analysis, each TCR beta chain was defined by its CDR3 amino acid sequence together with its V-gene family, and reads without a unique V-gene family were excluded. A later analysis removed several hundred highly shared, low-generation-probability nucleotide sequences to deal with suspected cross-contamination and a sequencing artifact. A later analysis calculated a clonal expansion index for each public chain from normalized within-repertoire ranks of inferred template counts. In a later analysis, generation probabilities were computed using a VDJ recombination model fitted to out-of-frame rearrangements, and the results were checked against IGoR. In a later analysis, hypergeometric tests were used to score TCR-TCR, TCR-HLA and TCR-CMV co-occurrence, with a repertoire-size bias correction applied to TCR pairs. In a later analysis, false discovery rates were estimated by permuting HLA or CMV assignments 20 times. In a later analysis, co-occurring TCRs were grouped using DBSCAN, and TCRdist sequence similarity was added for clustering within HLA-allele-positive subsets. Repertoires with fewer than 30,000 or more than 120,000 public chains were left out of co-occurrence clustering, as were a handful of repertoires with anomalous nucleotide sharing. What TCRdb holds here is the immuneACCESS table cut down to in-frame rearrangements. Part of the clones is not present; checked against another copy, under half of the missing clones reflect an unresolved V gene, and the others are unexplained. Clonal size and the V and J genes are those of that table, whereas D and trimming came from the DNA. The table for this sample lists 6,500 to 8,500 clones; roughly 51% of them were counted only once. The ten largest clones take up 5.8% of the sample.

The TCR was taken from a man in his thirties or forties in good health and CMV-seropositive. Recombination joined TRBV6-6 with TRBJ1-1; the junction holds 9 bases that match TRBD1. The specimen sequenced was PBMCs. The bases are TGTGCCAGCACCAGGACAGGGGAATTCACTGAAGCTTTCTTT. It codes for CASTRTGEFTEAFF.